The subject of this entry is one T cell receptor beta chain. Its specificity is not known. TCRdb keeps only in-frame clones here, not all; method: immunoSEQ multiplex PCR. The sample lists roughly 34,000 clones, 89% seen once, with 0.9% to 0.95% in the top ten. The sample comes from a study of OX40 agonist ivuxolimab in advanced cancers. Study-level results: Both blood CD4+ and CD8+ T cells showed clonal growth by week 6 at 0.1 to 3.0 mg/kg. Mean expanded clone counts were higher in CD8+ than CD4+ T cells. Specificity for antigen went undetermined in the expanded peripheral T cells.

Specimen: CD4+ or CD8+ T cells sorted from blood, collected in a trial of the OX40 agonist ivuxolimab. The receptor's source is an adult with an advanced solid tumor such as melanoma, head and neck, liver or kidney cancer.

For the CDR3, the DNA is TGTGCCAGCAGCGAAAAGGCCTATAACTATGGCTACACCTTC. Translating gives CASSEKAYNYGYTF. This sequence joins TRBV7-3 and TRBJ1-2; D not resolved. Trimming pared 5 bases from V and 1 base from J, leaving 11 bases between. CDR3 length: 14 residues. Germline V gene sequence: CDR1 SGHTA, CDR2 FQGTGA.